This T cell receptor beta chain was identified in a study of OX40 agonist ivuxolimab in advanced cancers. Trimming removed 4 bases from V and 7 bases from J, with 18 bases in between. The germline V gene encodes CDR1 SGHNT and CDR2 YYREEE (reference sequence). CDR3 length: 15 amino acids. Concerning this clone itself: Antigen: not known.

Sequencing used immunoSEQ multiplex PCR; TCRdb keeps in-frame clones, though not all of them. Counted here are 65,000 to 80,000 clones, 82% occurring once; the ten biggest clones make up roughly 6.8%. Regarding the study as a whole: CD8+ T cells showed, on average, more clonal expansion than CD4+ cells.

This receptor was obtained from an adult with an advanced solid tumor such as melanoma, head and neck, liver or kidney cancer. This sample comprised CD4+ or CD8+ T cells sorted from blood, obtained in a trial of the OX40 agonist ivuxolimab. This rearrangement joins TRBV5-4 to TRBJ2-1, with a tentative D call TRBD1 (5 bases). In DNA, the CDR3 is TGTGCCAGCAGCCCCGCCTCCAGGGCTTGGAATGAGCAGTTCTTC. Amino acid sequence: CASSPASRAWNEQFF. Full variable domain (outside the CDR3, taken from reference TRBV5-4 and TRBJ2-1): ETGVTQSPTHLIKTRGQQVTLRCSSQSGHNTVSWYQQALGQGPQFIFQYYREEENGRGNFPPRFSGLQFPNYSSELNVNALELDDSALYLCASSPASRAWNEQFFGPGTRLTVL.